This T cell receptor beta chain was found in a study of cytomegalovirus exposure and HLA in healthy donors. Overall study findings and caveats: The HLA-A and HLA-B alleles of most subjects were reportedly predicted accurately from TCR beta sequences. An analysis was carried out at a later point. It showed that HLA-associated TCR beta chains were more clonally expanded than equally common non-associated chains. Apparent HLA restriction characterized most CMV-associated TCR beta chains in a later analysis. Later analysis showed TCR association rates varying by HLA locus, highest for DRB1 and lowest for HLA-C.

A remark on this clone: Its specificity is unknown.

Both 60 Vbeta primers and 13 Jbeta primers went into the PCR. Assay: immunoSEQ multiplex PCR; the TCRdb copy retains only in-frame clones and omits some. This listing includes more than 200,000 clones. Trimming shortened V by 5 bases and J by 6 bases, and 20 bases separated the two germline ends. Germline V lookup: CDR1 LNHDA, CDR2 SQIVND (reference sequence). The CDR3 is made up of 16 amino acids. This TCR derives from a woman in her twenties or thirties in good health and CMV-seropositive. Material for sequencing was PBMCs. The chain uses TRBV19 and TRBJ1-5; a weak D match, TRBD1 (6 bases). CDR3 region: CASSSRGSGERQPQHF. CDR3 DNA: TGTGCCAGTAGTTCCCGGGGATCAGGGGAACGTCAGCCCCAGCATTTT. Variable domain in full (rest from reference TRBV19 and TRBJ1-5): DGGITQSPKYLFRKEGQNVTLSCEQNLNHDAMYWYRQDPGQGLRLIYYSQIVNDFQKGDIAEGYSVSREKKESFPLTVTSAQKNPTAFYLCASSSRGSGERQPQHFGDGTRLSIL.